This paragraph reports one TCR beta chain. Its antigen is not identified. These data are taken from a study of T-cell memory formation after mild COVID-19. Study findings and constraints: CD4+ contracting clones lay mainly in CM and EM, CD8+ ones in EMRA. Balance between CD4 and CD8 was seen in clones contracting day 15 to 85, and a CD4+ lean was seen in later expanders.

A single record per CDR3 protein comes from TCRdb applying MiXCR to the 5' RACE reads. The data show around 200,000 distinct CDR3 sequences, with about a fifth seen just once and about 4% held by the top ten. Germline CDR1 and CDR2: SGHVS and FQNEAQ. The V and J ends lost 5 bases and 7 bases respectively, with 14 bases between them. This CDR3 contains 14 residues. This clonotype was sampled from a man younger than 35 who had mild COVID-19 (a few samples of this study predate the infection). Cell type and time point are not known. J is TRBJ2-2 and V is TRBV7-8, with D maybe TRBD1 (6 bases). The sequenced sample consisted of PBMCs or a T cell subset sorted from them (not recorded which). Written as DNA, the CDR3 is TGTGCCAGCAGCCAGGGACAATCGGGCGGGGAGCTGTTTTTT. As protein: CASSQGQSGGELFF.